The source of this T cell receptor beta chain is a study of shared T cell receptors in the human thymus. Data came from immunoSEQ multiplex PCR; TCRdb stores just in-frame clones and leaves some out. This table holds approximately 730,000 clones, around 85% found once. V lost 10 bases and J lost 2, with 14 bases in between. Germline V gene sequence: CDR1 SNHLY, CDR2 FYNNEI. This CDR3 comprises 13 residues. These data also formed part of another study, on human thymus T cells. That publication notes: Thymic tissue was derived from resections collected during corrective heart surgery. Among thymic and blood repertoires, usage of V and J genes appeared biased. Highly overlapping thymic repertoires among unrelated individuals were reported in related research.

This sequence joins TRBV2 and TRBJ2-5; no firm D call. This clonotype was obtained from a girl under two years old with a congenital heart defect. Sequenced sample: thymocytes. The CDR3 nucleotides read TGTGCCACCCTAGACCATTTTCAAGAGACCCAGTACTTC. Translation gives CATLDHFQETQYF.